Below are 5 T cell receptor beta chains sequenced from a single sample in a study of T cells in Graves' hyperthyroidism and ophthalmopathy. There were TCR beta CDR3 regions amplified from RNA transcripts. An initial round of RT-PCR targeting the TCR CDR3 relied on the HTBI primer set. TCRdb called the multiplex PCR reads again in MiXCR, with one record for every CDR3 protein. The table includes some 740,000 distinct CDR3 sequences, around 15% detected once. Sequencing used blood. The source is a woman aged 18-35 years with Graves' hyperthyroidism.

This clonotype was found many times. This chain uses TRBV28 with TRBJ2-1; D possibly uses TRBD1 or TRBD2 (6 bases each). With 7 bases removed from V and 8 bases from J, the gap between germline ends came to 15 bases. This CDR3 region has 13 residues. From germline, CDR1 is MDHEN and CDR2 SYDVKM. CDR3 sequence (DNA): TGTGCCAGCATTTCGCCAGGGGAGGATGAGCAGTTCTTC. Its translation: CASISPGEDEQFF.

This clonotype was seen more than once but under ten times. The chain uses TRBV7-2 and TRBJ1-2; weak D call: TRBD1 (5 bases). Between the trimmed V and J ends, which lost 1 base and 7 bases, there was a span of 16 bases. The germline V gene has CDR1 SGHTA and CDR2 FQGNSA. This CDR3 has 15 amino acids. The DNA of the CDR3 is TGTGCCAGCAGCTTAGGGAGCAGGGTTGGTTGTGGCTACACCTTC. Residues: CASSLGSRVGCGYTF.

On this clonotype itself: An end of the junction differs from the germline gene, which may be a read error. This rearrangement joins TRBV30 to TRBJ2-2, with D possibly being TRBD1 or TRBD2 (5 bases each). Germline CDR1 reads GTSNPN; CDR2 reads SVGIG (reference sequence). There are 12 residues in the CDR3. CDR3 bases: TGTGCCCGGAGTGTACTCCCCCGGGGACCGTTTTTT. Its translation is CARSVLPRGPFF.

The V call is TRBV27, the J call TRBJ1-5; D is ambiguous. CDR3 length: 14 residues. The germline V and J ends were trimmed by 9 bases and 7 bases, with 19 bases remaining between them. The germline V gene has CDR1 MNHEY and CDR2 SMNVEV (reference sequence). The CDR3 spells CASWGSGKGQPQHF. The DNA of the CDR3 is TGTGCCAGTTGGGGATCGGGTAAGGGCCAGCCCCAGCATTTT.

The CDR3 DNA follows: TGCAGCGTTGAAGATACACGGACAGACACAGATACGCAGTATTTT. It is translated as CSVEDTRTDTDTQYF. The chain has TRBV29-1 and TRBJ2-3, with D tentatively TRBD1 (6 bases). In germline, CDR1 is SQVTM, CDR2 ANQGSEA. The CDR3 spans 15 residues. Trimming pared 0 bases from V and 2 bases from J, leaving 12 bases between.